The clone carrying this TCR beta chain has just a few counts. What it binds is not known. TCRdb re-called the 5' RACE reads through MiXCR, storing one row per CDR3 protein. The sample records fewer than 250,000 distinct CDR3 sequences, over 30% being singletons. This sample stems from a study of CD8 T cells in ankylosing spondylitis. V dropped 0 bases and J dropped 4; count of bases not matched to a gene: 8. The CDR3 runs to 17 residues. Germline loops: CDR1 SGHTA, CDR2 FQGNSA. General study findings and limits: Reactive arthritis synovial fluid and blood previously showed some of these motif variants. Reportedly, matched ankylosing spondylitis synovial fluid was significantly enriched for disease-linked clones.

Specimen: blood, either unsorted or a sorted T cell fraction (not recorded which). The receptor was derived from a male donor with ankylosing spondylitis or in good health (not recorded which). This rearrangement joins TRBV7-2 to TRBJ2-5; the match to TRBD2 covers 10 bases. The CDR3 DNA follows: TGTGCCAGCAGCTTAGCCCTCGGACTAGCGGTATCAGAGACCCAGTACTTC. It encodes CASSLALGLAVSETQYF.